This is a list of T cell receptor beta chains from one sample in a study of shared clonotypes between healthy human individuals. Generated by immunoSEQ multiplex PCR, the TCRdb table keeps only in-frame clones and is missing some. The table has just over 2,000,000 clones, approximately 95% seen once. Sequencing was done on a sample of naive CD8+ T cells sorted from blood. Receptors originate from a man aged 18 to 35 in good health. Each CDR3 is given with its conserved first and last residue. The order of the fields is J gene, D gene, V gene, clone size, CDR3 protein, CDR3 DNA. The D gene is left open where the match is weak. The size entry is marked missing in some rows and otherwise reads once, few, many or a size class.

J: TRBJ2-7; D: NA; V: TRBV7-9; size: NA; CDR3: CASSLVGALTEQYF; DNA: TGTGCCAGCAGCTTAGTTGGGGCCCTTACCGAGCAGTACTTC
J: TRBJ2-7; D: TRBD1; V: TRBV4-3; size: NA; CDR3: CASSQARGRFYEQYF; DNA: TGCGCCAGCAGCCAAGCCAGGGGGCGGTTTTACGAGCAGTACTTC
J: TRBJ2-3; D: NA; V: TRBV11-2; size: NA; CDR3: CASSLKPDTQYF; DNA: TGTGCCAGCAGCTTGAAACCAGATACGCAGTATTTT
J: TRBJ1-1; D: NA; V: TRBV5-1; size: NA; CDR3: CASSLRPKGPNTEAFF; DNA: TGCGCCAGCAGCCTGCGGCCAAAGGGACCAAACACTGAAGCTTTCTTT
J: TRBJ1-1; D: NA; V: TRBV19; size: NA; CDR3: CASSSRTWGNTEAFF; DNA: TGTGCCAGTAGTTCGCGGACTTGGGGGAACACTGAAGCTTTCTTT
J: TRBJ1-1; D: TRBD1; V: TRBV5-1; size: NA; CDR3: CASKLGQGKTEAFF; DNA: TGCGCCAGCAAGCTGGGACAGGGGAAGACTGAAGCTTTCTTT
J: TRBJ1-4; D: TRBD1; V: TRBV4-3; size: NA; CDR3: CASSQERTGGLSVVWDEKLFF; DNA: TGCGCCAGCAGCCAAGAAAGGACAGGGGGCTTAAGTGTCGTGTGGGATGAAAAACTGTTTTTT
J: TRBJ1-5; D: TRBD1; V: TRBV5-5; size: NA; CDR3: CASSHEPSGGSVNQPQHF; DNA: TGTGCCAGCAGCCACGAACCCTCAGGGGGTTCGGTCAATCAGCCCCAGCATTTT
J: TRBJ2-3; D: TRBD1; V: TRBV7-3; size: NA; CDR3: CASSLQGASTDTQYF; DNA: TGTGCCAGCAGCTTACAGGGGGCAAGTACAGATACGCAGTATTTT
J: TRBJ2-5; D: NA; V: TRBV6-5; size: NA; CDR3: CASSYSWGETQYF; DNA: TGTGCCAGCAGTTACTCCTGGGGAGAGACCCAGTACTTC
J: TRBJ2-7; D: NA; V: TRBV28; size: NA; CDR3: CASSPAAYEQYF; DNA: TGTGCCAGCAGCCCGGCGGCCTACGAGCAGTACTTC
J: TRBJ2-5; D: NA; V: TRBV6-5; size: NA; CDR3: CASKLAPVGETQYF; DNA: TGTGCCAGCAAGCTAGCCCCCGTGGGAGAGACCCAGTACTTC
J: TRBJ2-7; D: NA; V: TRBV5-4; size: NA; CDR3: CASRAESSYEQYF; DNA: TGTGCCAGCAGAGCGGAGAGCTCCTACGAGCAGTACTTC
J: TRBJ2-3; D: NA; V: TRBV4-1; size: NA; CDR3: CASSRARDTQYF; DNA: TGCGCCAGCAGCCGAGCCCGAGATACGCAGTATTTT
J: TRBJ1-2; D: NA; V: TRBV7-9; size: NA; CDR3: CASSLARAIDYGYTF; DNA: TGTGCCAGCAGCTTAGCCAGGGCAATTGACTATGGCTACACCTTC
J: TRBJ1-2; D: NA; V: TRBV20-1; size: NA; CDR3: CSDRRDNGYTF; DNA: TGCAGTGACCGCAGGGATAATGGCTACACCTTC
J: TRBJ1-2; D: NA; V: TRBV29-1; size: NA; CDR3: CSVGVGDNYGYTF; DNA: TGCAGCGTCGGCGTAGGGGACAACTATGGCTACACCTTC
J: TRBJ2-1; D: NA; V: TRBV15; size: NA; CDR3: CATSAPNDNEQFF; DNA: TGTGCCACCAGCGCCCCGAATGACAATGAGCAGTTCTTC
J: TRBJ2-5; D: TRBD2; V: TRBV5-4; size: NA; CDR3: CASSKGLAGVETQYF; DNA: TGTGCCAGCAGCAAGGGACTAGCGGGAGTAGAGACCCAGTACTTC
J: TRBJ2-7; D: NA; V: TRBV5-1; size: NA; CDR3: CASSLAGEAYEQYF; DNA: TGCGCCAGCAGCTTGGCAGGAGAGGCCTACGAGCAGTACTTC
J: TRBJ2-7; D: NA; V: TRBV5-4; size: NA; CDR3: CASSLGGGYEQYF; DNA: TGTGCCAGCAGCTTGGGGGGTGGTTACGAGCAGTACTTC
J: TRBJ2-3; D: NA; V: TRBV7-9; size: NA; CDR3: CASSPRDKYSTDTQYF; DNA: TGTGCCAGCAGCCCCCGGGACAAATATAGCACAGATACGCAGTATTTT
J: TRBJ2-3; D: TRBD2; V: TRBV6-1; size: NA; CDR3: CASSGRLAGVITDTQYF; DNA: TGTGCCAGCAGTGGAAGACTAGCGGGAGTTATCACAGATACGCAGTATTTT
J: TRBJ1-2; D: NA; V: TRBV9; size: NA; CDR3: CASRGALGYTF; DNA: TGTGCCAGCAGGGGGGCATTAGGCTACACCTTC
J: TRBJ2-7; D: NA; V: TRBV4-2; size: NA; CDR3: CASSTNGASYEQYF; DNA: TGTGCCAGCAGCACAAACGGGGCCTCCTACGAGCAGTACTTC
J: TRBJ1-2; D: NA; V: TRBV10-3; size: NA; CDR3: CAIQLDFYGYTF; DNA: TGTGCCATTCAATTAGACTTCTATGGCTACACCTTC
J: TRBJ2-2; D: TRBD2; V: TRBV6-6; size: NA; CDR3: CAVKGGGAATGELFF; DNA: TGTGCCGTCAAGGGCGGGGGGGCCGCCACCGGGGAGCTGTTTTTT
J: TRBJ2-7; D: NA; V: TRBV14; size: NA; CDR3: CASSQFGGLPYEQYF; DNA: TGTGCCAGCAGCCAATTTGGGGGGCTCCCCTACGAGCAGTACTTC
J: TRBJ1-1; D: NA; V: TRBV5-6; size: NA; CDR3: CASSFRGEAFF; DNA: TGTGCCAGCAGCTTTCGCGGGGAAGCTTTCTTT
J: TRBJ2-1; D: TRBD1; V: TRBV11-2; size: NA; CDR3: CASSPRTGGYNEQFF; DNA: TGTGCCAGCAGCCCGCGGACAGGGGGGTACAATGAGCAGTTCTTC
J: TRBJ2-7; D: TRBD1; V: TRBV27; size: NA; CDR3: CASSASRTGYNEQYF; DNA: TGTGCCAGCAGTGCCTCCCGGACAGGGTATAACGAGCAGTACTTC
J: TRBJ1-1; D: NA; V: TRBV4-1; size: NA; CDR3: CASSQEGGVGTEAFF; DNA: TGCGCCAGCAGCCAAGAAGGTGGGGTAGGTACTGAAGCTTTCTTT
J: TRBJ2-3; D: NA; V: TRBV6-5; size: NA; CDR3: CASSSDYTDTQYF; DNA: TGTGCCAGCAGTTCTGACTACACAGATACGCAGTATTTT
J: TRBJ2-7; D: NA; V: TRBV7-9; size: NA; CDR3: CASSSRLDISQEQYF; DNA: TGTGCCAGCAGCTCCCGACTAGACATATCTCAGGAGCAGTACTTC
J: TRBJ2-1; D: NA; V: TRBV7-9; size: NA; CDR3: CASSISEGNEQFF; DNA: TGTGCCAGCAGTATATCGGAGGGCAATGAGCAGTTCTTC
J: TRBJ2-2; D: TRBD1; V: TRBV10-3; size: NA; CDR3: CAISESVPNEGGSTLNTGELFF; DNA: TGTGCCATCAGTGAGTCGGTACCGAACGAAGGGGGCTCCACCTTGAACACCGGGGAGCTGTTTTTT
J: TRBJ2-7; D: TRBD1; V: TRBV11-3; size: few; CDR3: CASSSTGGSYEQYF; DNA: TGTGCCAGCAGCTCGACAGGGGGCTCCTACGAGCAGTACTTC
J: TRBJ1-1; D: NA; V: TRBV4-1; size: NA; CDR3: CASSRLGGEKTEAFF; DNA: TGCGCCAGCAGCCGTTTAGGGGGGGAAAAAACTGAAGCTTTCTTT
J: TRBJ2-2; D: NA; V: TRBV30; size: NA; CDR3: CAWSILADPGELFF; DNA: TGTGCCTGGAGTATTCTAGCAGATCCCGGGGAGCTGTTTTTT
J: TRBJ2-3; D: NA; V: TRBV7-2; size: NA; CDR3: CASSLGTASTDTQYF; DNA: TGTGCCAGCAGCTTAGGGACAGCGAGCACAGATACGCAGTATTTT
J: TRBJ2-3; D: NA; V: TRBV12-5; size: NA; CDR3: CASGTDISDTQYF; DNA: TGTGCTAGTGGTACTGACATCTCGGATACGCAGTATTTT
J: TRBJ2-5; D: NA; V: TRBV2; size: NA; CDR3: CASRELDFQETQYF; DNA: TGTGCCAGCCGGGAGCTTGACTTCCAAGAGACCCAGTACTTC
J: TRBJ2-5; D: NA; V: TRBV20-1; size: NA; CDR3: CRLEQGETQYF; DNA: TGCAGGTTAGAGCAAGGCGAGACCCAGTACTTC
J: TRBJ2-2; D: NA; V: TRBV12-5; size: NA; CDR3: CASGQPVGGPNTGELFF; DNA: TGTGCTAGTGGTCAGCCGGTGGGGGGTCCGAACACCGGGGAGCTGTTTTTT
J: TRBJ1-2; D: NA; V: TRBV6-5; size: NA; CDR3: CASSYGNYGYTF; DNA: TGTGCCAGCAGTTACGGAAACTATGGCTACACCTTC
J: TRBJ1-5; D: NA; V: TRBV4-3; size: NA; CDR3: CASSRTYSNQPQHF; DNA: TGCGCCAGCAGTCGGACCTATAGCAATCAGCCCCAGCATTTT
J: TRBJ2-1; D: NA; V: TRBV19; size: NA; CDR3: CASSVGGSSTEQFF; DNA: TGTGCCAGTAGTGTTGGGGGATCCTCAACGGAGCAGTTCTTC
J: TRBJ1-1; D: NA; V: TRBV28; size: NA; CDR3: CASSYSQGNTEAFF; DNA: TGTGCCAGCAGCTACTCACAGGGGAACACTGAAGCTTTCTTT
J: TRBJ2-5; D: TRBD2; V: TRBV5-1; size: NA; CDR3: CASSGTSGSQETQYF; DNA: TGCGCCAGCTCCGGGACTAGCGGGTCACAAGAGACCCAGTACTTC